Listed below are T cell receptor beta chains from one sample, sequenced in a study of blood T cell repertoires in COVID-19. Clones were sequenced by immunoSEQ multiplex PCR, and TCRdb holds only the in-frame ones, with some missing. The sample has some 130,000 clones, roughly 84% seen once; the top ten hold around an eighth. The specimen sequenced was peripheral blood. These receptors originate from a woman in her 30s who had recovered from COVID-19. CDR3s include the opening cysteine and the closing phenylalanine or tryptophan. The D gene is left open where the match is weak. Size values are once, few and many counts, or a class for expanded clones, and some rows have none.

clone size,D gene,J gene,V gene,CDR3 DNA,CDR3 protein
-,TRBD1,TRBJ2-7,TRBV5-4,TGTGCCAGCAGCTTGGTGGGGACAGGCGTTCACTCCTACGAGCAGTACTTC,CASSLVGTGVHSYEQYF
few,TRBD2,TRBJ2-1,TRBV30,TGTGCCTGGAGTCTCTTAGCGGGCTACAATGAGCAGTTCTTC,CAWSLLAGYNEQFF
-,TRBD1,TRBJ1-5,TRBV27,TGTGCCAGCACAAATTTCGGACAGGGGGCGCTTCAGCCCCAGCATTTT,CASTNFGQGALQPQHF
-,-,TRBJ1-2,TRBV27,TGTGCCAGCATGTCGAGCGACAGACCTTACTATGGCTACACCTTC,CASMSSDRPYYGYTF
-,TRBD2,TRBJ2-5,TRBV5-1,TGCGCCAGCAGCTGGACTAGCGGGAGGCGGGCAGCCCAAGAGACCCAGTACTTC,CASSWTSGRRAAQETQYF
-,-,TRBJ2-3,TRBV3-1/TRBV3-2,TGTGCCAGCAGCCCTAGGACTCGAGATACGCAGTATTTT,CASSPRTRDTQYF
-,-,TRBJ1-2,TRBV19,TGTGCCAGTAGTATTGGTCTAGGTGGCTACACCTTC,CASSIGLGGYTF
once,TRBD1,TRBJ2-7,TRBV14,TGTGCCAGCAGCCAAGATGCGGGACAGGGATGGGAGCAGTACTTC,CASSQDAGQGWEQYF
-,-,TRBJ2-5,TRBV5-1,TGCGCCAGCAGCTTTTCCCTGGAGACCCAGTACTTC,CASSFSLETQYF
-,TRBD2,TRBJ2-1,TRBV5-1,TGCGCCAGCAGCTCCCAGGGAAAAGCGGGGATCTACAATGAGCAGTTCTTC,CASSSQGKAGIYNEQFF
-,-,TRBJ1-5,TRBV9,TGTGCCAGCAGCTCCGAGGAGAATCAGCCCCAGCATTTT,CASSSEENQPQHF
-,-,TRBJ2-7,TRBV18,TGTGCCAGCTCACCACCCGGGAAAAGGACCTACGAGCAGTACTTC,CASSPPGKRTYEQYF
-,TRBD1,TRBJ2-3,TRBV5-1,TGCGCCAGCAGCTTGGAGGGGGCCGCAGATACGCAGTATTTT,CASSLEGAADTQYF
-,-,TRBJ2-3,TRBV29-1,TGCAGCGTCCGGAATTCGGGTATTCGAGATACGCAGTATTTT,CSVRNSGIRDTQYF
-,TRBD2,TRBJ2-1,TRBV7-9,TGTGCCAGCAGCGTAGCCCTAGCGGGAGAGTATGAGCAGTTCTTC,CASSVALAGEYEQFF
-,TRBD1,TRBJ2-1,TRBV13,TGTGCCAGCAGCCCCCCTCAGGGGGCGGGGTCCTACAATGAGCAGTTCTTC,CASSPPQGAGSYNEQFF
-,TRBD1,TRBJ2-7,TRBV6-5,TGTGCCAGCAGCGCGGGACAGGGGGCATACTACGAGCAGTACTTC,CASSAGQGAYYEQYF
once,TRBD2,TRBJ2-5,TRBV3-1/TRBV3-2,TGTGCCAGCAGTCGGACTAGCGGGAGGGAAGAGACCCAGTACTTC,CASSRTSGREETQYF
-,-,TRBJ2-2,TRBV5-6,TGTGCCAGCAGTGAGGGCAGCCCGAACACCGGGGAGCTGTTTTTT,CASSEGSPNTGELFF
-,-,TRBJ1-6,TRBV30,TGTGCCTGGAGTGCTACCCCGCCAGCGATCACTTTT,CAWSATPPAITF
-,TRBD1,TRBJ2-5,TRBV5-1,TGCGCCAGCAGCTTGGCCGACAGGGGGCAAGAGACCCAGTACTTC,CASSLADRGQETQYF
many,TRBD1,TRBJ1-3,TRBV5-5,TGTGCCAGCAGCTCTACAGGGGGCAGGAACACCATATATTTT,CASSSTGGRNTIYF
-,TRBD1,TRBJ1-5,TRBV6-6,TGTGCCAGCAGTCCCCTTCTTCCGGGACAGGGGGTCCGGCGACCCCAGCATTTT,CASSPLLPGQGVRRPQHF
-,-,TRBJ1-5,TRBV7-2,TGTGCCAGCAGCTTAAGGGGGGGGCAGGTCTTCAATCAGCCCCAGCATTTT,CASSLRGGQVFNQPQHF
-,-,TRBJ2-7,TRBV5-1,TGCGCCAGCAGCCCCGGGGTAGGTCAGGGGACCCTCGAGCAGTACTTC,CASSPGVGQGTLEQYF
-,TRBD2,TRBJ2-5,TRBV12-5,TGTGCTAGTGGCCCAAGCGGGAGTGGGGAGACCCAGTACTTC,CASGPSGSGETQYF
-,-,TRBJ2-7,TRBV28,TGTGCCAGCAGTTCCCCGGGCGGGCTCTACGAGCAGTACTTC,CASSSPGGLYEQYF